This T cell receptor beta chain was documented in a study of cytomegalovirus exposure and HLA in healthy donors. Primers: 60 Vbeta forward and 13 Jbeta reverse. Original data processing: There were about 80 million unique TCR beta chains by a later count, and approximately 10 million of them were shared. TCRdb keeps only in-frame clones here, not all; method: immunoSEQ multiplex PCR. The DNA gave D and trimming, while V, J and clone size come from that table. The repertoire includes 130,000 to 150,000 clones, 60% to 80% of them detected once, and approximately 0.97% sits in the top ten. The CDR3 has 16 residues. Germline trimming cut 6 bases from V and 0 bases from J; bases unmatched to any gene: 10. Looked up from germline, CDR1 is SGHAT and CDR2 is FQNNGV. Study results and caveats: The study recorded 150 to 200 TCR beta chains that were cytomegalovirus-associated.

In the case of this clone: Antigen specificity is unknown.

This chain joins TRBV11-2 and TRBJ2-7, with TRBD1 matching 8 bases. Specimen: PBMCs. This clonotype originated in a man aged 18 to 29 in good health and CMV-seronegative. The CDR3 loop is CASRNQPGGSSYEQYF. CDR3 DNA sequence: TGTGCCAGCAGAAACCAACCAGGGGGCAGCTCCTACGAGCAGTACTTC.